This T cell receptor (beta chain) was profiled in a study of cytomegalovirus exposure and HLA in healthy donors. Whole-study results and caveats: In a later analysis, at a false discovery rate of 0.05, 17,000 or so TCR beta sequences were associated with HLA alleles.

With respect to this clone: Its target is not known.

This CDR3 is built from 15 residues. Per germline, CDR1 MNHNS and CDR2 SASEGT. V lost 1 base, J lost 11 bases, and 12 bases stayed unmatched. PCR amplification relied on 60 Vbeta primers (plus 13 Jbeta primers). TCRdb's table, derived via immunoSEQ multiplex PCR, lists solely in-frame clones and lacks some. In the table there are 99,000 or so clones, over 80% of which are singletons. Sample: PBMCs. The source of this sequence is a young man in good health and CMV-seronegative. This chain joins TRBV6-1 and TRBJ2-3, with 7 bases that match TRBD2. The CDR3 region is CASSEVPAGVGEQYF. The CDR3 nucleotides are TGTGCCAGCAGTGAAGTCCCCGCGGGAGTGGGTGAGCAGTATTTT.